One and the same sample provided the 27 T cell receptor beta chains below, sequenced in a study of Ad26.COV2.S vaccination and SARS-CoV-2 variants. Treatment meaning: around 19 received Ad26.COV2.S at low or high dose, single or two shots; about 5 received placebo; per-sample allocation not given. Sample collection was performed on day 63 after the first vaccine or placebo injection. TCRdb's copy holds only in-frame clones and misses some; the assay was immunoSEQ multiplex PCR. The sample consists of more than 300,000 clones, about nine tenths of them appearing once. The sequences come from peripheral blood, collected in a trial of Ad26.COV2.S vaccine versus placebo. These receptors originate from a person between 18 and 65 years old who received the Ad26.COV2.S COVID-19 vaccine or a placebo.

This clone was found a few times. The chain employs TRBV4-3 and TRBJ1-5; D is perhaps TRBD1 (5 bases). Germline V gives CDR1 LGHNA, CDR2 YSLEER. The CDR3 contains 15 residues. The V end lost 4 bases, the J end lost 4 bases, and 14 bases lay between the germline ends. CDR3 protein: CASSLYKTENQPQHF. CDR3 nucleotide sequence: TGCGCCAGCAGCCTATATAAGACAGAAAATCAGCCCCAGCATTTT.

The CDR3 DNA reads TGTGCCACCAGCCTACGGTCCGGGGGCTATGGCTACACCTTC. Amino acid sequence: CATSLRSGGYGYTF. J is TRBJ1-2 and V is TRBV15; tentative D call: TRBD1 (5 bases). The CDR3 has 14 residues. The V gene's germline CDR1 is LNHNV and CDR2 YYDKDF (reference sequence). V lost 5 bases and J lost 4, with 14 bases in between.

The chain links TRBV6-1 to TRBJ2-3; 7 bases agree with TRBD1. The CDR3 has 18 residues. With V trimmed by 4 bases and J by 2 bases, 15 bases remained unmatched. Per germline, CDR1 MNHNS and CDR2 SASEGT. CDR3 nucleotides: TGTGCCAGCAGTGGGATAGGGACAGCAGGATATACCACAGATACGCAGTATTTT. It encodes CASSGIGTAGYTTDTQYF.

This CDR3 is CASSVRDSVLKAFF. Written as DNA, the CDR3 is TGTGCCAGCAGCGTCCGGGACAGCGTTCTGAAAGCTTTCTTT. The chain links TRBV28 to TRBJ1-1, with 7 bases that match TRBD1. The J segment lost 9 bases and the V segment lost 6 bases, leaving 13 bases of the junction unmatched. Germline values: CDR1 MDHEN, CDR2 SYDVKM. The CDR3 runs to 14 residues.

V usage is TRBV21-1 and J usage is TRBJ2-7; whether TRBD2, the table's D call, matches the DNA was not checked. TRBV21-1 is listed as a pseudogene. The CDR3 is 17 amino acids. CDR3 DNA sequence: TGTGCCAGCAGCTCCCGAAACAGACTAGCGGGAACCTACGAGCAGTACTTC. Translated: CASSSRNRLAGTYEQYF.

The chain employs TRBV9 and TRBJ1-1; the D gene is possibly TRBD1 (5 bases). Germline V CDR1 and CDR2: SGDLS, YYNGEE. Trimming took 4 bases from V and 1 from J, leaving 17 bases between them. The CDR3 covers 16 residues. The CDR3 coding sequence is TGTGCCAGCAGCTCCGAAGTTCAGGGTGGGAACACTGAAGCTTTCTTT. Its translation: CASSSEVQGGNTEAFF.

The chain carries TRBV11-2 and TRBJ1-1; D is undetermined. The germline CDR1 and CDR2 sequences are SGHAT and FQNNGV. The CDR3 has 18 amino acids. V lost 7 bases and J lost 0, with 24 bases in between. The CDR3 region is CASTVHSTSFYLNTEAFF. The CDR3 DNA reads as TGTGCCAGCACCGTCCACTCTACATCTTTCTACTTGAACACTGAAGCTTTCTTT. The variable domain in full, completed from reference TRBV11-2 and TRBJ1-1, reads EAGVAQSPRYKIIEKRQSVAFWCNPISGHATLYWYQQILGQGPKLLIQFQNNGVVDDSQLPKDRFSAERLKGVDSTLKIQPAKLEDSAVYLCASTVHSTSFYLNTEAFFGQGTRLTVV.

This chain connects TRBV5-1 to TRBJ1-3; no clear D. Germline CDR1 reads SGHRS; CDR2 reads YFSETQ. This CDR3 spans 13 amino acids. Trimming stripped 4 bases from V and 1 base from J, with 6 bases between. The CDR3 coding sequence is TGCGCCAGCAGCCCCGAATCTGGAAACACCATATATTTT. It specifies CASSPESGNTIYF.

The chain carries TRBV7-9 and TRBJ2-1; D is ambiguous. CDR3 length equals 14 residues. The ends were cut back, 3 bases at V and 5 bases at J, with 11 bases in the middle. Germline CDR1 is SEHNR and CDR2 is FQNEAQ (reference sequence). This CDR3 reads CASSFYVENNEQFF. The CDR3 nucleotides are TGTGCCAGCAGCTTTTACGTGGAAAACAATGAGCAGTTCTTC.

The CDR3 bases are TGTGCCAGCAGCGGGGGGTTGGGAGTTCAGCCCCAGCATTTT. It specifies CASSGGLGVQPQHF. The chain uses TRBV9 and TRBJ1-5; perhaps TRBD1 as D (5 bases). The CDR3 has 14 amino acids. V was clipped by 3 bases and J by 6 bases, with 13 bases between them. Germline-derived CDR1 and CDR2 are SGDLS and YYNGEE.

This clone was detected once. V and J are TRBV18 and TRBJ1-4; 9 bases agree with TRBD1. Germline loops: CDR1 KGHSH, CDR2 LQKENI. The CDR3 has 22 residues. The J segment lost 0 bases and the V segment lost 2 bases, leaving 19 bases of the junction unmatched. The CDR3 here is CASSPKIPGQGLGKPTNEKLFF. CDR3 sequence (DNA): TGTGCCAGCTCACCAAAGATCCCGGGACAGGGATTAGGGAAACCAACTAATGAAAAACTGTTTTTT.

CDR3 in DNA: TGTGCCAGCAGCTTAGCGGGAGGCCACGAGCAGTACTTC. The encoded protein is CASSLAGGHEQYF. The chain is built from TRBV7-9 and TRBJ2-7, with a possible D match to TRBD2 (6 bases). CDR1 and CDR2 (germline): SEHNR, FQNEAQ (reference sequence). The CDR3 has 13 amino acids. V lost 0 bases and J lost 5, with 8 bases in between.

This clone appeared a single time. The chain has TRBV2 and TRBJ1-1, with D tentatively TRBD1 (5 bases). V shed 4 bases and J shed 5 bases, with 11 bases lying between them. Germline lookup yields CDR1 SNHLY and CDR2 FYNNEI. The CDR3 loop spans 13 amino acids. The DNA for the CDR3 is TGTGCCAGCAGTGGACAGTCCGAGACTGAAGCTTTCTTT. Protein sequence: CASSGQSETEAFF.

The V gene is TRBV6-5, the J gene TRBJ2-5; 8 bases line up with TRBD2. Germline CDR1 reads MNHEY; CDR2 reads SVGAGI. This CDR3 is built from 13 residues. V shed 6 bases, J shed 1 base, and the junction held 1 base outside the gene matches. The CDR3 reads CASRRGVQETQYF. The DNA for the CDR3 is TGTGCCAGCAGGCGGGGGGTCCAAGAGACCCAGTACTTC.

The chain uses TRBV2 and TRBJ1-2; D not resolved. Germline V gene sequence: CDR1 SNHLY, CDR2 FYNNEI. Trimming left V 2 bases short and J 4 bases short, with 14 bases between. The CDR3 spans 15 residues. The DNA of the CDR3 is TGTGCCAGCAGTGAAAGTTTTAACAGAGTCTATGGCTACACCTTC. Amino acid sequence: CASSESFNRVYGYTF.

The chain has TRBV27 and TRBJ1-2, with 9 bases fitting TRBD1. CDR3 size: 14 residues. Germline loops: CDR1 MNHEY, CDR2 SMNVEV (reference sequence). Losses at the gene ends were 8 bases for V and 3 bases for J; bases not matched to a gene: 7. The CDR3 sequence: CASRLRTGDYGYTF. The CDR3 nucleotides are TGTGCCAGCCGCCTCCGGACAGGGGACTATGGCTACACCTTC.

This sequence joins TRBV6-6 and TRBJ1-3, with D maybe TRBD1 (6 bases). This CDR3 region has 16 residues. V was cut by 5 bases and J by 0 bases, with 14 bases left in between. Per the germline V gene, CDR1 is MNHNY and CDR2 is SVGAGI (reference sequence). The CDR3 reads CASSDWTVTSGNTIYF. The CDR3 nucleotides read TGTGCCAGCAGTGACTGGACAGTTACCTCTGGAAACACCATATATTTT.

The V call is TRBV13, the J call TRBJ1-6, with a possible D match to TRBD1 (6 bases). V was clipped by 4 bases and J by 0 bases, with 16 bases between them. This CDR3 region has 18 residues. Germline values: CDR1 PRHDT, CDR2 FYEKMQ (reference sequence). CDR3 nucleotides: TGTGCCAGCAGCTCCCAGACAGGCCAAAGCTCCTATAATTCACCCCTCCACTTT. Translation: CASSSQTGQSSYNSPLHF.

V and J are TRBV6-1 and TRBJ1-6; unclear D gene. The CDR3 contains 17 residues. Germline V gene data show CDR1 as MNHNS and CDR2 as SASEGT. The V end was cut by 0 bases, the J end by 0 bases, with 9 bases between. Written as DNA, the CDR3 is TGTGCCAGCAGTGAAGCCGACAAGAGCTCCTATAATTCACCCCTCCACTTT. This gives the protein CASSEADKSSYNSPLHF.

Regarding this clone: The sample carries other DNA sequences with the same CDR3. This chain links TRBV7-2 with TRBJ2-7; D remains unclear. The ends were cut back, 0 bases at V and 1 base at J, with 4 bases in the middle. This CDR3 is 13 amino acids long. Per the germline V gene, CDR1 is SGHTA and CDR2 is FQGNSA. The CDR3 spells CASSLAGSYEQYF. CDR3 bases: TGTGCCAGCAGCTTAGCGGGGTCCTACGAGCAGTACTTC.

The chain has TRBV29-1 and TRBJ2-3; D uncertain. This CDR3 spans 13 amino acids. The germline V gene has CDR1 SQVTM and CDR2 ANQGSEA. The germline V and J ends were trimmed by 7 bases and 2 bases, with 13 bases remaining between them. In DNA, the CDR3 is TGCAGCGCACGAGGCTTCGACACAGATACGCAGTATTTT. Translated: CSARGFDTDTQYF.

The chain carries TRBV18 and TRBJ1-1, with D hard to call. V was shortened by 2 bases and J by 3 bases, with 13 bases between the two germline ends. Looked up from germline, CDR1 is KGHSH and CDR2 is LQKENI. The CDR3 length is 15 residues. The DNA for the CDR3 is TGTGCCAGCTCACCAGGTGGCGGGGTGGACACTGAAGCTTTCTTT. It codes for CASSPGGGVDTEAFF. Supplemented by reference TRBV18 and TRBJ1-1, the full variable domain reads NAGVMQNPRHLVRRRGQEARLRCSPMKGHSHVYWYRQLPEEGLKFMVYLQKENIIDESGMPKERFSAEFPKEGPSILRIQQVVRGDSAAYFCASSPGGGVDTEAFFGQGTRLTVV.

As to this clone: The sample carries other DNA sequences with the same CDR3. The chain is built from TRBV7-2 and TRBJ2-7; D unclear. Between the trimmed V and J ends, which lost 5 bases and 4 bases, there was a span of 6 bases. The germline V gene encodes CDR1 SGHTA and CDR2 FQGNSA. This CDR3 comprises 11 residues. The DNA for the CDR3 is TGTGCCAGCAGCCCTCAATACGAGCAGTACTTC. Amino acids: CASSPQYEQYF.

The genes are TRBV6-2 or TRBV6-3 and TRBJ2-1, with a possible D match to TRBD1 (5 bases). The V end was cut by 4 bases, the J end by 7 bases, with 11 bases between. The germline V gene has CDR1 MNHEY and CDR2 SVGEGT. The CDR3 runs to 13 residues. This chain's CDR3 is CASSSTEPNEQFF. In DNA form, the CDR3 reads TGTGCCAGCAGTTCGACAGAGCCGAATGAGCAGTTCTTC.

The table lists this clone with a count of one. The chain links TRBV7-6 to TRBJ1-5; a possible D gene is TRBD1 (6 bases). V was cut by 0 bases and J by 1 base, with 10 bases left in between. This CDR3 has 16 residues. Germline V lookup: CDR1 SGHVS, CDR2 FNYEAQ. The CDR3 loop is CASSLAPRGSNQPQHF. In nucleotides, the CDR3 is TGTGCCAGCAGCTTAGCACCCAGGGGAAGCAATCAGCCCCAGCATTTT.

The CDR3 DNA is TGTGCCAGCAGTGCCTTAATCGTTGGGGAATTTGTTTCTGATTCACCCCTCCACTTT. Its translation is CASSALIVGEFVSDSPLHF. V is TRBV6-1 and J is TRBJ1-6; D uncertain. Between the trimmed V and J ends, which lost 4 bases and 8 bases, there was a span of 27 bases. The CDR3 spans 19 residues. CDR1 MNHNS and CDR2 SASEGT come from the germline V gene.

This sequence joins TRBV7-8 and TRBJ2-2; D is undetermined. The CDR3 contains 15 residues. Trimming took off 0 bases at V and 1 base at J, with 6 bases between the two ends. CDR1 and CDR2 from the germline V gene are SGHVS and FQNEAQ. CDR3 amino acids: CASSLAVGNTGELFF. In DNA, the CDR3 is TGTGCCAGCAGCTTAGCAGTAGGGAACACCGGGGAGCTGTTTTTT.